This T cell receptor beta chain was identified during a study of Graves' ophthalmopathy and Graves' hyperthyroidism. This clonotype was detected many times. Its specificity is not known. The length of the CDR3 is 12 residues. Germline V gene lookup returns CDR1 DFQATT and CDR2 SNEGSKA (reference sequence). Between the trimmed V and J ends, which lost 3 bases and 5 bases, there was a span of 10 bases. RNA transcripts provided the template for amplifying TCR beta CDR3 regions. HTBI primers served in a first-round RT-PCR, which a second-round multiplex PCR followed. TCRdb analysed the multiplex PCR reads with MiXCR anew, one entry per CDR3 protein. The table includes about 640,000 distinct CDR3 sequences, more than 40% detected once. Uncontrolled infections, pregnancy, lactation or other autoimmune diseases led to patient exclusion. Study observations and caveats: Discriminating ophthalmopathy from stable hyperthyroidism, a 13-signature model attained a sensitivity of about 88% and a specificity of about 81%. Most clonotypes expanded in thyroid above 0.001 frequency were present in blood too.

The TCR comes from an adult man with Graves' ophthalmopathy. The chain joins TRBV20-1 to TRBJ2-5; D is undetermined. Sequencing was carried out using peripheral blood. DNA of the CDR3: TGCAGTGCTAGTAAGGCAGCCGAGACCCAGTACTTC. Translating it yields CSASKAAETQYF.